Presented here are 14 T cell receptor beta chains from one specimen sequenced in a study of blood T cells in healthy people across ages. Primers used in a second PCR of roughly 6 to 11 cycles were a sample-barcoded 5' primer and a J-beta primer mix. TCRdb recomputed calls from the 5' RACE reads with MiXCR, one row per CDR3 protein. In the table there are around 500,000 distinct CDR3 sequences, approximately 26% of which are singletons. These data also featured in a second study, about T cells of mothers and their children.

The specimen was blood. These receptors were obtained from a boy younger than 10 in good health.

This chain joins TRBV7-8 and TRBJ2-7; no reliable D call. The germline CDR1 and CDR2 sequences are SGHVS and FQNEAQ. The V and J ends lost 5 bases and 4 bases respectively, with 15 bases between them. The CDR3 loop spans 14 amino acids. The DNA of the CDR3 is TGTGCCAGCAGCCCTAGGCCCATGTCTTACGAGCAGTACTTC. Encoded protein: CASSPRPMSYEQYF.

This clonotype has only a few counts. The gene calls are TRBV7-9 and TRBJ2-3; 16 bases fit TRBD2. The CDR3 length is 17 residues. The V and J ends lost 4 bases and 9 bases, in that order; junction bases with no gene match: 10. Germline CDR1 is SEHNR and CDR2 is FQNEAQ (reference sequence). CDR3 coding DNA: TGTGCCAGCAGCTGGCCGGGACTAGCGGGAGGGCCCCTCACGCAGTATTTT. This codes for CASSWPGLAGGPLTQYF. The full variable domain, completed using reference TRBV7-9 and TRBJ2-3, is DTGVSQNPRHKITKRGQNVTFRCDPISEHNRLYWYRQTLGQGPEFLTYFQNEAQLEKSRLLSDRFSAERPKGSFSTLEIQRTEQGDSAMYLCASSWPGLAGGPLTQYFGPGTRLTVL.

This clonotype was recorded only once. The chain combines TRBV28 with TRBJ2-1; D possibly corresponds to TRBD2 (6 bases). This CDR3 is 13 amino acids long. Germline V gene lookup returns CDR1 MDHEN and CDR2 SYDVKM. V gave up 6 bases and J gave up 7 bases, with 13 bases separating them. CDR3 bases: TGTGCCAGCAGCCCATACGGGGGTAATGAGCAGTTCTTC. Protein: CASSPYGGNEQFF.

The J gene is TRBJ1-2, the V gene TRBV7-9; 8 positions agree with TRBD1. The CDR3 has 15 amino acids. In germline, CDR1 is SEHNR, CDR2 FQNEAQ (reference sequence). The V and J ends lost 2 bases and 2 bases, in that order; junction bases with no gene match: 4. This chain's CDR3 is CASSLWDRPNYGYTF. In DNA form, the CDR3 reads TGTGCCAGCAGCTTATGGGACAGGCCGAACTATGGCTACACCTTC.

The V gene is TRBV7-9, the J gene TRBJ2-4, with 7 bases that match TRBD1. Unmatched junction bases numbered 10, after V lost 6 bases and J lost 5 bases. Germline V lookup: CDR1 SEHNR, CDR2 FQNEAQ (reference sequence). This CDR3 contains 15 residues. CDR3: CASRSTRDRENIQYF. Written as DNA, the CDR3 is TGTGCCAGCAGGTCTACCCGGGACAGAGAAAACATTCAGTACTTC.

CDR3 in DNA: TGTGCCAGCAGCGTACAGGGTTGGACCGGGGAGCTGTTTTTT. Encoded protein: CASSVQGWTGELFF. V usage is TRBV9 and J usage is TRBJ2-2; tentative D call: TRBD1 (5 bases). V shed 1 base and J shed 5 bases, with 9 bases lying between them. Germline V gene lookup returns CDR1 SGDLS and CDR2 YYNGEE. This CDR3 spans 14 amino acids.

This clonotype was seen a few times. The V gene is TRBV10-3, the J gene TRBJ2-1; 10 nucleotides agree with TRBD1. J was trimmed by 4 bases and V by 6 bases; bases with no gene match: 3. There are 14 residues in the CDR3. CDR1 is ENHRY, CDR2 SYGVKD, per germline. CDR3 DNA: TGTGCCATCAGGACAGGGGGCGAGTACAATGAGCAGTTCTTC. Its translation: CAIRTGGEYNEQFF.

This clonotype was recorded a few times. The chain is built from TRBV6-2 or TRBV6-3 and TRBJ2-5; weak D call: TRBD1 (6 bases). The CDR3 extends over 15 amino acids. V was cut by 7 bases and J by 3 bases, with 18 bases left in between. Looked up from germline, CDR1 is MNHEY and CDR2 is SVGEGT. In DNA, the CDR3 is TGTGCCAGCACGGACACAGGCAGGGGCAAAGAGACCCAGTACTTC. This sequence encodes CASTDTGRGKETQYF.

This clonotype was detected only a few times. The gene calls are TRBV4-2 and TRBJ1-2; D possibly corresponds to TRBD1 (5 bases). Trimming took off 0 bases at V and 2 bases at J, with 10 bases between the two ends. The CDR3 covers 15 residues. Germline-derived CDR1 and CDR2 are LGHNA and YNFKEQ. The CDR3 region is CASSQDPGRNYGYTF. The CDR3 bases are TGTGCCAGCAGCCAAGATCCAGGGAGGAACTATGGCTACACCTTC.

There are a few counts of this clonotype. The chain combines TRBV6-2 or TRBV6-3 with TRBJ1-2, with D possibly matching TRBD1 (5 bases). V lost 0 bases to trimming and J lost 4 bases, with 18 bases between them. The CDR3 loop spans 17 amino acids. Per germline, CDR1 MNHEY and CDR2 SVGEGT. CDR3 coding DNA: TGTGCCAGCAGTTACTCAAGCAAGACAGTGGGGGGCTATGGCTACACCTTC. It is translated as CASSYSSKTVGGYGYTF.

The V and J genes are TRBV29-1 and TRBJ2-5, with 11 bases aligning to TRBD2. The closer fit of TRBJ2-1 to the DNA end suggests the J call may be wrong. Per the germline V gene, CDR1 is SQVTM and CDR2 is ANQGSEA. The CDR3 length is 15 residues. CDR3 DNA sequence: TGCAGCGTTGTGGGGCTAGCGGGAGGTAGGGATGAGCAGTTCTTC. It specifies CSVVGLAGGRDEQFF.

This clonotype was seen more than once but under ten times. The chain couples TRBV12-3 or TRBV12-4 to TRBJ1-2; D gene uncertain. The V and J ends lost 6 bases and 8 bases respectively, with 16 bases between them. The CDR3 covers 13 residues. The CDR3, as DNA: TGTGCCAGCAGAGGTCCAGGCGCACAGGGCTACACCTTC. Protein sequence: CASRGPGAQGYTF.

This clonotype was observed a handful of times. In DNA form, the CDR3 reads TGTGCCAGCAGCCGATCGGCGGGATTGACAGGTGGTTACAATGAGCAGTTCTTC. It translates to CASSRSAGLTGGYNEQFF. V usage is TRBV5-5 and J usage is TRBJ2-1; perhaps D is TRBD1 or TRBD2 (6 bases each). The V end lost 4 bases, the J end lost 4 bases, and 24 bases lay between the germline ends. CDR1 and CDR2 from the germline V gene are SGHKS and YYEKEE (reference sequence). This CDR3 has 18 residues. The entire variable domain, with the rest obtained from reference TRBV5-5 and TRBJ2-1, is as follows: DAGVTQSPTHLIKTRGQQVTLRCSPISGHKSVSWYQQVLGQGPQFIFQYYEKEERGRGNFPDRFSARQFPNYSSELNVNALLLGDSALYLCASSRSAGLTGGYNEQFFGPGTRLTVL.

This clonotype was seen a handful of times. V gene TRBV28 combines with J gene TRBJ1-4; possible D gene TRBD1, 6 bases. The length of the CDR3 is 12 residues. Germline assignment: CDR1 MDHEN and CDR2 SYDVKM. The V end was cut by 4 bases, the J end by 11 bases, with 11 bases between. CDR3 loop: CASSYRVRKLFF. As DNA, the CDR3 is TGTGCCAGCAGTTACAGGGTTAGGAAACTGTTTTTT.